One sample yielded the 31 T cell receptor beta chains listed below, sequenced in a study of CD8 T cells in ankylosing spondylitis. TCRdb re-called the 5' RACE reads through MiXCR, storing one row per CDR3 protein. The table shows about 260,000 distinct CDR3 sequences, with roughly 20% occurring only once. Sequenced input: blood, either unsorted or a sorted T cell fraction (not recorded which). The receptors stem from a male donor with ankylosing spondylitis or in good health (not recorded which).

This clonotype was detected only a few times. The J gene is TRBJ2-7, the V gene TRBV28; D uncertain. The CDR3 runs 14 residues. Trimming pared 6 bases from V and 2 bases from J, leaving 14 bases between. Germline V lookup: CDR1 MDHEN, CDR2 SYDVKM. CDR3 sequence: CASSTSTATYEQYV. In DNA, the CDR3 is TGTGCCAGCAGCACGTCGACGGCAACCTACGAGCAGTACGTC.

This clonotype was seen a handful of times. The chain uses TRBV5-1 and TRBJ2-3, with D unresolved. The CDR3 is 12 amino acids. The V and J ends lost 0 bases and 10 bases respectively, with 9 bases between them. The germline V gene encodes CDR1 SGHRS and CDR2 YFSETQ. CDR3 amino acids: CASSLAGRPQYF. In nucleotides, the CDR3 is TGCGCCAGCAGCTTGGCCGGTCGCCCGCAGTATTTT.

The sample holds a few counts of this clonotype. V is TRBV19 and J is TRBJ2-5, with D hard to call. Looked up from germline, CDR1 is LNHDA and CDR2 is SQIVND (reference sequence). The CDR3 has 13 residues. V lost 6 bases, J lost 3 bases, and 11 bases lay in between. CDR3 protein: CASRHVSEETQYF. Written as DNA, the CDR3 is TGTGCCAGTAGGCATGTGTCGGAAGAGACCCAGTACTTC. The full variable domain, its missing parts supplied by reference TRBV19 and TRBJ2-5, is DGGITQSPKYLFRKEGQNVTLSCEQNLNHDAMYWYRQDPGQGLRLIYYSQIVNDFQKGDIAEGYSVSREKKESFPLTVTSAQKNPTAFYLCASRHVSEETQYFGPGTRLLVL.

V is TRBV7-2 and J is TRBJ2-1; D not certain. The V end lost 6 bases, the J end lost 4 bases, and 16 bases lay between the germline ends. Germline CDR1 reads SGHTA; CDR2 reads FQGNSA. The CDR3 sequence is 15 residues long. CDR3 nucleotide sequence: TGTGCCAGCAGGTTTACCACAGATCAATACAATGAGCAGTTCTTC. As protein: CASRFTTDQYNEQFF. Looking up the rest from reference TRBV7-2 and TRBJ2-1 gives the full variable domain: GAGVSQSPSNKVTEKGKDVELRCDPISGHTALYWYRQSLGQGLEFLIYFQGNSAPDKSGLPSDRFSAERTGGSVSTLTIQRTQQEDSAVYLCASRFTTDQYNEQFFGPGTRLTVL.

The chain carries TRBV3-1 and TRBJ2-3; D is unresolved. Trimming removed 0 bases at V and 3 bases at J, with 7 bases between. This CDR3 region has 14 residues. Germline V gene data show CDR1 as LGHDT and CDR2 as YNNKEL (reference sequence). Written as DNA, the CDR3 is TGTGCCAGCAGCCAAGATCTTTGGACAGATACGCAGTATTTT. Protein product: CASSQDLWTDTQYF.

J is TRBJ2-2 and V is TRBV5-1; a possible D gene is TRBD1 (5 bases). This CDR3 comprises 13 residues. Trimming took off 7 bases at V and 6 bases at J, with 13 bases between the two ends. Looked up from germline, CDR1 is SGHRS and CDR2 is YFSETQ. The CDR3: CASSLRVAGELFF. DNA for the CDR3: TGCGCCAGCTCCCTCAGGGTTGCCGGGGAGCTGTTTTTT. Based on the CDR3 plus reference TRBV5-1 and TRBJ2-2, the full variable domain is KAGVTQTPRYLIKTRGQQVTLSCSPISGHRSVSWYQQTPGQGLQFLFEYFSETQRNKGNFPGRFSGRQFSNSRSEMNVSTLELGDSALYLCASSLRVAGELFFGEGSRLTVL.

The chain is built from TRBV29-1 and TRBJ2-2; the match to TRBD2 covers 15 bases. V gave up 0 bases and J gave up 8 bases; unmatched junction bases: 1. Germline V gene sequence: CDR1 SQVTM, CDR2 ANQGSEA. The CDR3 is 15 amino acids. The DNA for the CDR3 is TGCAGCGTTGAAGAGGGACTAGCGGGAGGTGGGGAGCTGTTTTTT. Its translation: CSVEEGLAGGGELFF.

This clonotype was found many times. This rearrangement joins TRBV20-1 to TRBJ1-4; D is possibly TRBD1 (5 bases). The V end was cut by 3 bases, the J end by 0 bases, with 14 bases between. This CDR3 is 16 amino acids long. Per the germline V gene, CDR1 is DFQATT and CDR2 is SNEGSKA (reference sequence). CDR3 coding DNA: TGCAGTGCTAGTTCTCCGGGGACGACAACTAATGAAAAACTGTTTTTT. It yields the protein CSASSPGTTTNEKLFF.

The chain links TRBV15 to TRBJ2-2, with D unresolved. CDR1 is LNHNV, CDR2 YYDKDF, per germline (reference sequence). The CDR3 runs 14 residues. V dropped 4 bases and J dropped 8 bases, with 14 bases sitting between them. As DNA, the CDR3 is TGTGCCACCAGCATTGACCAGATCGGTGGGGAGCTGTTTTTT. Its translation: CATSIDQIGGELFF.

This clonotype was counted ten times or more. The chain carries TRBV4-1 and TRBJ1-1, with D possibly being TRBD1 (6 bases). Germline values: CDR1 MGHRA, CDR2 YSYEKL. Between the trimmed V and J ends, which lost 0 bases and 1 base, there was a span of 15 bases. There are 17 residues in the CDR3. Here the CDR3 DNA reads TGCGCCAGCAGCCAAGATCGGGCAGGGGCCCAGAACACTGAAGCTTTCTTT. It yields the protein CASSQDRAGAQNTEAFF.

The chain combines TRBV5-1 with TRBJ2-6; 7 positions match TRBD2. Germline V lookup: CDR1 SGHRS, CDR2 YFSETQ. The CDR3 length is 17 residues. Germline trimming cut 3 bases from V and 0 bases from J; bases unmatched to any gene: 6. The CDR3 coding sequence is TGCGCCAGCAGCTCGGGACTATCAAACTCTGGGGCCAACGTCCTGACTTTC. Translating it yields CASSSGLSNSGANVLTF.

This sequence joins TRBV28 and TRBJ2-3; 9 nucleotides align to TRBD1. The CDR3 spans 14 residues. Germline CDR1 MDHEN, CDR2 SYDVKM. The trim removed 4 bases at V and 2 bases at J, leaving 1 base unmatched. The CDR3 DNA follows: TGTGCCAGCAGTTGGGACAGGGTCACAGATACGCAGTATTTT. It is translated as CASSWDRVTDTQYF.

V is TRBV5-1 and J is TRBJ1-1; D gene unclear. This CDR3 region has 15 residues. V was clipped by 0 bases and J by 1 base, with 10 bases between them. Germline CDR1 SGHRS, CDR2 YFSETQ. The CDR3 protein is CASSLGPGENTEAFF. For the CDR3, the DNA is TGCGCCAGCAGCTTGGGTCCGGGAGAGAACACTGAAGCTTTCTTT. The entire variable domain, with the rest obtained from reference TRBV5-1 and TRBJ1-1, is as follows: KAGVTQTPRYLIKTRGQQVTLSCSPISGHRSVSWYQQTPGQGLQFLFEYFSETQRNKGNFPGRFSGRQFSNSRSEMNVSTLELGDSALYLCASSLGPGENTEAFFGQGTRLTVV.

This clonotype appeared once. The V call is TRBV23-1, the J call TRBJ2-7; 14 bases are shared with TRBD2. TRBV23-1 is marked as an open reading frame, function uncertain. The trim removed 2 bases at V and 6 bases at J, leaving 9 bases unmatched. The CDR3 loop spans 17 amino acids. For the CDR3, the DNA is TGCGCCAGCAGTCAACTGGGACTAGCGGGAGTCGGATCCGAGCAGTACGTC. It encodes CASSQLGLAGVGSEQYV.

The chain recombines TRBV27 with TRBJ2-4; D is perhaps TRBD2 (6 bases). Looked up from germline, CDR1 is MNHEY and CDR2 is SMNVEV (reference sequence). CDR3 length: 15 amino acids. V lost 3 bases, J lost 7 bases, and 16 bases lay in between. CDR3 nucleotide sequence: TGTGCCAGCAGTTTGGGGACTGGCGTGGAGAACATTCAGTACTTC. As protein: CASSLGTGVENIQYF.

The table lists this clonotype with a few counts. The V gene is TRBV30, the J gene TRBJ2-3, with D perhaps given as TRBD1 or TRBD2 (6 bases each). Per the germline V gene, CDR1 is GTSNPN and CDR2 is SVGIG (reference sequence). The CDR3 covers 12 residues. Trimming removed 2 bases from V and 11 bases from J, with 14 bases in between. The CDR3 DNA reads TGTGCCTGGAGTAACGGGGCGGGACAGCAGTATTTT. This encodes CAWSNGAGQQYF. The full variable domain, completed using reference TRBV30 and TRBJ2-3, is SQTIHQWPATLVQPVGSPLSLECTVEGTSNPNLYWYRQAAGRGLQLLFYSVGIGQISSEVPQNLSASRPQDRQFILSSKKLLLSDSGFYLCAWSNGAGQQYFGPGTRLTVL.

V gene TRBV5-1 combines with J gene TRBJ2-1; tentative D call: TRBD2 (8 bases). CDR1 is SGHRS and CDR2 is YFSETQ in the germline V gene. The V gene lost 3 bases and the J gene lost 2 bases, with 24 bases spanning the gap. The CDR3 totals 19 residues. The CDR3 region is CASSYSAGGIAGTYNEQFF. The CDR3 coding sequence is TGCGCCAGCAGCTACTCCGCAGGGGGGATAGCGGGAACCTACAATGAGCAGTTCTTC.

This clonotype showed up just once. A junction end diverges from the germline sequence, so it may reflect a read error. The chain combines TRBV24-1 with TRBJ1-6; TRBD1 matches 12 bases. The CDR3 totals 15 residues. CDR1 is KGHDR and CDR2 is SFDVKD in the germline V gene. For the CDR3, the DNA is TGTGCCGCCAGGGGACAGGGGGCGTATAATTCACCCCTCCACTTT. The encoded protein is CAARGQGAYNSPLHF.

This clonotype was seen a few times. This chain joins TRBV6-1 and TRBJ1-1, with 7 bases fitting TRBD1. Unmatched junction bases numbered 4, after V lost 6 bases and J lost 0 bases. Germline V CDR1 and CDR2: MNHNS, SASEGT. The CDR3 is 14 amino acids. CDR3 DNA: TGTGCCAGCAGGCACAGGGGAATGAACACTGAAGCTTTCTTT. It codes for CASRHRGMNTEAFF.

The rearrangement joins TRBV3-1 to TRBJ2-3; either TRBD1 or TRBD2 may fit D (5 bases each). The germline gives CDR1 LGHDT, CDR2 YNNKEL (reference sequence). The V end lost 0 bases, the J end lost 8 bases, and 15 bases lay between the germline ends. This CDR3 region has 15 residues. The CDR3 sequence: CASSQEGVILSTQYF. The DNA for the CDR3 is TGTGCCAGCAGCCAAGAGGGGGTCATATTGAGTACGCAGTATTTT.

This clonotype was recorded a few times. This chain links TRBV7-2 with TRBJ2-5; D might be TRBD2 (5 bases). V was shortened by 2 bases and J by 8 bases, with 9 bases between the two germline ends. The length of the CDR3 is 12 residues. Germline V CDR1 and CDR2: SGHTA, FQGNSA. The CDR3 spells CASSLTDYTQYF. The CDR3 nucleotides are TGTGCCAGCAGCTTAACAGACTACACCCAGTACTTC. Looking up the rest from reference TRBV7-2 and TRBJ2-5 gives the full variable domain: GAGVSQSPSNKVTEKGKDVELRCDPISGHTALYWYRQSLGQGLEFLIYFQGNSAPDKSGLPSDRFSAERTGGSVSTLTIQRTQQEDSAVYLCASSLTDYTQYFGPGTRLLVL.

Only a few counts were recorded for this clonotype. This sequence joins TRBV28 and TRBJ1-5; 8 nucleotides align to TRBD1. With V trimmed by 10 bases and J by 7 bases, 9 bases remained unmatched. Germline assignment: CDR1 MDHEN and CDR2 SYDVKM. The CDR3 totals 13 residues. The DNA of the CDR3 is TGTGCCATCAAACAGGGGGTAGACCAGCCCCAGCATTTT. The encoded protein is CAIKQGVDQPQHF.

This chain joins TRBV12-3 or TRBV12-4 and TRBJ2-1, with 8 bases lining up with TRBD2. The CDR3 is 14 amino acids. Trimming removed 7 bases from V and 6 bases from J; junction bases left unmatched: 8. Here the CDR3 reads CASTQYGGVNEQFF. CDR3 DNA sequence: TGTGCCAGCACCCAATACGGGGGGGTCAATGAGCAGTTCTTC.

This clonotype has just a few counts. The V and J genes are TRBV20-1 and TRBJ1-5; 10 bases map to TRBD1. V lost 6 bases to trimming and J lost 6 bases; unmatched junction nucleotides: 14. The CDR3 is 16 residues long. The germline CDR1 and CDR2 sequences are DFQATT and SNEGSKA (reference sequence). The CDR3 nucleotides read TGCAGTGCCCACGAAATTGGGGGACAGGGGACTCAGCCCCAGCATTTT. It specifies CSAHEIGGQGTQPQHF.

The chain recombines TRBV19 with TRBJ1-5; 7 positions match TRBD1. The CDR3 totals 14 residues. CDR1 and CDR2 (germline): LNHDA, SQIVND (reference sequence). V shed 5 bases, J shed 6 bases, and the junction held 7 bases outside the gene matches. CDR3 in DNA: TGTGCCAGTAGTCCCGGACAGGCGAGTCAGCCCCAGCATTTT. Encoded protein: CASSPGQASQPQHF.

There are a few counts of this clonotype. The chain carries TRBV5-1 and TRBJ2-3, with a tentative D call TRBD2 (5 bases). V was cut by 0 bases and J by 5 bases, with 10 bases left in between. Germline values: CDR1 SGHRS, CDR2 YFSETQ. This CDR3 region has 14 residues. Written as DNA, the CDR3 is TGCGCCAGCAGCTTGGGAGGGAGCGGAGATACGCAGTATTTT. Residues: CASSLGGSGDTQYF.

The chain carries TRBV5-1 and TRBJ2-3; no definite D call. From germline, CDR1 is SGHRS and CDR2 YFSETQ. The V gene lost 0 bases and the J gene lost 2 bases, with 7 bases spanning the gap. The CDR3 spans 14 residues. The CDR3 reads CASSLDGATDTQYF. The CDR3 DNA sequence: TGCGCCAGCAGCTTGGATGGCGCCACAGATACGCAGTATTTT.

This sequence joins TRBV3-1 and TRBJ2-3; D perhaps matches TRBD2 (7 bases). CDR1 LGHDT and CDR2 YNNKEL come from the germline V gene (reference sequence). V was clipped by 7 bases and J by 3 bases, with 17 bases between them. This CDR3 has 15 amino acids. CDR3 region: CASTWGGPKTDTQYF. CDR3 coding DNA: TGTGCCAGCACCTGGGGGGGGCCAAAGACAGATACGCAGTATTTT.

This clonotype was counted between two and nine times. The chain is built from TRBV12-3 or TRBV12-4 and TRBJ1-5, with D maybe TRBD1 (5 bases). Trimming stripped 5 bases from V and 0 bases from J, with 11 bases between. This CDR3 has 15 residues. The CDR3 loop reads CASSPGGTSNQPQHF. The DNA of the CDR3 is TGTGCCAGCAGTCCCGGGGGTACTAGCAATCAGCCCCAGCATTTT.

The sample holds a few counts of this clonotype. The chain recombines TRBV18 with TRBJ1-2; D is ambiguous. This CDR3 contains 15 residues. Germline CDR1 and CDR2: KGHSH and LQKENI. Trimming removed 2 bases from V and 0 bases from J, with 10 bases in between. In DNA form, the CDR3 reads TGTGCCAGCTCACCATCGTATGGATCTAACTATGGCTACACCTTC. Translating it yields CASSPSYGSNYGYTF.

This clonotype was detected only a few times. The CDR3 region has the DNA TGTGCCAGCAGACTGAGCAGGGGAACAGAGTACGAGCAGTACGTC. It encodes CASRLSRGTEYEQYV. The chain couples TRBV27 to TRBJ2-7, with D possibly being TRBD1 (6 bases). The CDR3 is 15 amino acids. Germline-derived CDR1 and CDR2 are MNHEY and SMNVEV (reference sequence). The germline V and J ends were trimmed by 6 bases and 4 bases, with 19 bases remaining between them.